The text below deals with one T cell receptor beta chain. The source of the sample is a study of shared clonotypes between healthy human individuals. Only CD45RO-negative cells positively selected for CCR7 counted as naive CD8 cells, so terminally differentiated effector memory CD45RA+ cells were excluded. Profiling relied on immunoSEQ multiplex PCR, and the TCRdb table lists in-frame clones only, not all of them. Of roughly 600,000 clones in the sample, 95% to 98% were seen once. Per the germline V gene, CDR1 is SEHNR and CDR2 is FQNEAQ (reference sequence). This CDR3 has 12 residues. Between the trimmed V and J ends, which lost 3 bases and 10 bases, there was a span of 10 bases.

The V gene is TRBV7-9, the J gene TRBJ2-1; unclear D gene. This receptor was taken from a man aged 30 to 39 in good health. Input material: naive CD8+ T cells sorted from blood. As DNA, the CDR3 is TGTGCCAGCAGCTTGCAATTACCAGAGCAGTTCTTC. This translates into CASSLQLPEQFF.